This is a list of T cell receptor beta chains from one sample in a study of blood T cells in healthy people across ages. TCRdb used MiXCR to reprocess the 5' RACE reads, holding one entry per CDR3 protein. This sample yields 450,000 to 700,000 distinct CDR3 sequences, of which 25% to 30% are seen a single time; around 20% belongs to the top ten. Sequenced material: blood. The receptor set was obtained from a woman in her seventies in good health. Each CDR3 is given with its conserved first and last residue. The order of the fields is V gene, clone size, J gene, D gene, CDR3 protein, CDR3 DNA. A D gene is named only where the DNA matches it firmly. A row's size may be missing; if present it is once, few, many or a size class.

v_call: TRBV3-1
clone_size: few
j_call: TRBJ2-1
d_call: TRBD2
cdr3_aa: CASSLRGGGMNEQFF
cdr3_nt: TGTGCCAGCAGCCTTCGGGGCGGGGGGATGAATGAGCAGTTCTTC

v_call: TRBV29-1
clone_size: few
j_call: TRBJ1-2
d_call: NA
cdr3_aa: CSAVDANYGYTF
cdr3_nt: TGCAGCGCCGTGGATGCTAACTATGGCTACACCTTC

v_call: TRBV5-1
clone_size: NA
j_call: TRBJ1-2
d_call: NA
cdr3_aa: CASSPGRGGYGYTF
cdr3_nt: TGCGCCAGCAGCCCTGGCAGGGGCGGTTATGGCTACACCTTC

v_call: TRBV12-3/TRBV12-4
clone_size: few
j_call: TRBJ1-1
d_call: NA
cdr3_aa: CASSSGHLGQAFF
cdr3_nt: TGTGCCAGCAGTTCAGGACACTTAGGCCAAGCTTTCTTT

v_call: TRBV4-2
clone_size: few
j_call: TRBJ1-1
d_call: NA
cdr3_aa: CASSQDQGGERTEAFF
cdr3_nt: TGTGCCAGCAGCCAAGATCAAGGAGGGGAGCGCACTGAAGCTTTCTTT

v_call: TRBV4-1
clone_size: NA
j_call: TRBJ2-3
d_call: TRBD2
cdr3_aa: CASRPNGGGATDTQYF
cdr3_nt: TGCGCCAGCAGACCAAATGGCGGGGGGGCCACAGATACGCAGTATTTT

v_call: TRBV6-2/TRBV6-3
clone_size: few
j_call: TRBJ1-2
d_call: TRBD1
cdr3_aa: CASSPRGRGNYGYTF
cdr3_nt: TGTGCCAGCAGCCCCCGGGGCAGGGGGAACTATGGCTACACCTTC

v_call: TRBV4-2
clone_size: NA
j_call: TRBJ1-6
d_call: NA
cdr3_aa: CASSYNPLRENSPLHF
cdr3_nt: TGTGCCAGCAGCTATAACCCACTGCGGGAAAATTCACCCCTCCACTTT

v_call: TRBV7-9
clone_size: many
j_call: TRBJ1-4
d_call: NA
cdr3_aa: CASSFGRGRGEKLFF
cdr3_nt: TGTGCCAGCAGCTTTGGGAGGGGCCGAGGGGAAAAACTGTTTTTT

v_call: TRBV12-3/TRBV12-4
clone_size: NA
j_call: TRBJ2-1
d_call: NA
cdr3_aa: CASSPQGFRNEQFF
cdr3_nt: TGTGCCAGCAGCCCCCAGGGTTTTCGGAATGAGCAGTTCTTC

v_call: TRBV7-2
clone_size: NA
j_call: TRBJ2-2
d_call: TRBD2
cdr3_aa: CASSLVRGGHGELFF
cdr3_nt: TGTGCCAGCAGCTTAGTGCGGGGGGGCCACGGGGAGCTGTTTTTT

v_call: TRBV4-3
clone_size: NA
j_call: TRBJ1-2
d_call: NA
cdr3_aa: CASSPSTGTPYGYTF
cdr3_nt: TGCGCCAGCAGCCCATCTACCGGGACACCATATGGCTACACCTTC

v_call: TRBV5-1
clone_size: few
j_call: TRBJ1-1
d_call: NA
cdr3_aa: CASSRTTSEAFF
cdr3_nt: TGCGCCAGCAGTCGGACAACGTCTGAAGCTTTCTTT

v_call: TRBV29-1
clone_size: few
j_call: TRBJ1-1
d_call: TRBD1
cdr3_aa: CSARRRETGARTEAFF
cdr3_nt: TGCAGCGCCCGACGGAGGGAGACAGGGGCACGCACTGAAGCTTTCTTT

v_call: TRBV29-1
clone_size: NA
j_call: TRBJ2-1
d_call: NA
cdr3_aa: CSVEERGNEQFF
cdr3_nt: TGCAGCGTTGAGGAGCGTGGAAATGAGCAGTTCTTC

v_call: TRBV6-5
clone_size: NA
j_call: TRBJ2-5
d_call: NA
cdr3_aa: CASSDNGRRETQYF
cdr3_nt: TGTGCCAGCAGTGACAACGGACGGCGGGAGACCCAGTACTTC

v_call: TRBV15
clone_size: NA
j_call: TRBJ1-2
d_call: TRBD1
cdr3_aa: CATSSGRGRNGYTF
cdr3_nt: TGTGCCACCAGCAGTGGTAGGGGGCGGAATGGCTACACCTTC

v_call: TRBV12-3/TRBV12-4
clone_size: NA
j_call: TRBJ1-2
d_call: TRBD1
cdr3_aa: CASNLGQGGDGYTF
cdr3_nt: TGTGCCAGCAATTTAGGACAGGGGGGTGATGGCTACACCTTC

v_call: TRBV7-2
clone_size: NA
j_call: TRBJ1-4
d_call: NA
cdr3_aa: CASSLQGSINEKLFF
cdr3_nt: TGTGCCAGCAGCTTACAGGGGAGCATTAATGAAAAACTGTTTTTT

v_call: TRBV20-1
clone_size: NA
j_call: TRBJ2-7
d_call: NA
cdr3_aa: CSASGPIGSYEQYF
cdr3_nt: TGCAGTGCTTCCGGTCCCATCGGTTCCTACGAGCAGTACTTC

v_call: TRBV4-1
clone_size: many
j_call: TRBJ2-7
d_call: TRBD2
cdr3_aa: CASSQFSGGENYEQYF
cdr3_nt: TGCGCCAGCAGCCAGTTTAGCGGGGGGGAGAACTACGAGCAGTACTTC

v_call: TRBV6-6
clone_size: few
j_call: TRBJ2-1
d_call: NA
cdr3_aa: CASRPGPWNEQFF
cdr3_nt: TGTGCCAGCAGACCCGGACCCTGGAATGAGCAGTTCTTC

v_call: TRBV4-1
clone_size: NA
j_call: TRBJ2-3
d_call: NA
cdr3_aa: CASSHLTGPRADTQYF
cdr3_nt: TGCGCCAGCAGCCACCTGACAGGCCCCAGAGCAGATACGCAGTATTTT

v_call: TRBV7-8
clone_size: NA
j_call: TRBJ2-3
d_call: NA
cdr3_aa: CASSSSPNRGRADTQYF
cdr3_nt: TGTGCCAGCAGCTCTTCCCCGAACAGGGGGAGGGCAGATACGCAGTATTTT

v_call: TRBV12-3/TRBV12-4
clone_size: NA
j_call: TRBJ2-1
d_call: NA
cdr3_aa: CASKVANNEQLF
cdr3_nt: TGTGCCAGCAAAGTGGCTAACAATGAGCAGCTCTTC